This is a list of T cell receptor beta chains from one sample in a study of response to subunit inactivated influenza vaccine. TCRdb processed the RT-PCR reads anew with MiXCR; each CDR3 protein has one entry. This sample carries 150,000 to 200,000 distinct CDR3 sequences, about 9% of them seen once, and the ten largest clones take approximately 10%. Sample: non-naive T cells sorted from PBMCs, taken on the day of vaccination. The receptors come from a man in his forties or fifties who received an inactivated influenza vaccine. CDR3s include the opening cysteine and the closing phenylalanine or tryptophan. The D gene is left open where the match is weak. For some rows the clone size is stated as once, few or many, or as a class when expanded; others skip it.

J	length	V	D	size	CDR3	DNA
TRBJ2-1	16	TRBV4-1	-	few	CASSQGTRAAWNEQFF	TGCGCCAGCAGCCAGGGGACGAGGGCCGCTTGGAATGAGCAGTTCTTC
TRBJ2-1	16	TRBV18	-	few	CASSPLGQFSYNEQFF	TGTGCCAGCTCACCTCTCGGACAGTTCTCCTACAATGAGCAGTTCTTC
TRBJ2-3	13	TRBV4-3	-	-	CASSQVSGGTQYF	TGCGCCAGCAGCCAAGTGTCAGGGGGGACGCAGTATTTT
TRBJ2-2	14	TRBV4-2	-	-	CASSLYRNTGELFF	TGTGCCAGCAGCCTCTATCGGAACACCGGGGAGCTGTTTTTT
TRBJ2-5	12	TRBV7-9	-	few	CASSGYQETQYF	TGTGCCAGCAGTGGTTACCAGGAGACCCAGTACTTC
TRBJ1-2	14	TRBV6-1	-	-	CASSRGRTNYGYTF	TGTGCCAGCAGCCGGGGCCGGACTAACTATGGCTACACCTTC
TRBJ2-7	16	TRBV5-1	TRBD2	many	CASSREASGAIYEQYF	TGCGCCAGCAGCAGAGAAGCTAGCGGCGCTATCTACGAGCAGTACTTC
TRBJ2-7	11	TRBV6-2/TRBV6-3	-	-	CAARYLEHQYF	TGTGCCGCCAGGTATTTGGAACACCAGTACTTC
TRBJ2-3	15	TRBV5-1	-	many	CASSPQGSYTDTQYF	TGCGCCAGCAGTCCACAAGGCAGCTACACAGATACGCAGTATTTT
TRBJ2-2	15	TRBV5-1	-	many	CASSADKANTGELFF	TGCGCCAGCAGCGCGGACAAGGCGAACACCGGGGAGCTGTTTTTT
TRBJ2-7	16	TRBV5-1	TRBD1	few	CASSLAGQGQVYEQYF	TGCGCCAGCAGCTTGGCCGGACAGGGGCAGGTTTACGAGCAGTACTTC
TRBJ2-1	14	TRBV28	-	-	CASRPSGVVHEQFF	TGTGCCAGCCGGCCATCAGGAGTAGTTCATGAGCAGTTCTTC
TRBJ1-1	14	TRBV3-1	TRBD1	many	CASSQGTGSTEAFF	TGTGCCAGCAGCCAAGGGACAGGGAGCACTGAAGCTTTCTTT
TRBJ1-1	15	TRBV7-9	TRBD1	many	CASSFYRQGGTEAFF	TGTGCCAGCAGCTTTTACCGACAGGGTGGCACTGAAGCTTTCTTT
TRBJ2-5	12	TRBV20-1	TRBD2	few	CSAIAGGETQYF	TGCAGTGCTATTGCGGGAGGGGAGACCCAGTACTTC
TRBJ1-2	13	TRBV28	-	many	CATREGPAYGYTF	TGTGCCACCAGAGAGGGACCGGCCTATGGCTACACCTTC
TRBJ1-2	14	TRBV4-2	-	-	CASSPSDGEYGYTF	TGTGCCAGCAGCCCCTCGGACGGAGAATATGGCTACACCTTC
TRBJ2-1	16	TRBV7-9	TRBD1	few	CASSRPGTVKGNEQFF	TGTGCCAGCAGCCGCCCCGGGACAGTCAAGGGGAATGAGCAGTTCTTC
TRBJ2-3	14	TRBV20-1	-	few	CSAPLKRGRDTQYF	TGCAGTGCTCCGCTTAAGAGGGGGAGGGATACGCAGTATTTT
TRBJ2-7	15	TRBV29-1	TRBD2	-	CSVGRGLAGGGEQYF	TGCAGCGTTGGACGGGGCCTAGCGGGAGGAGGGGAGCAGTACTTC
TRBJ2-6	17	TRBV7-9	TRBD1	few	CASSPGTGHSGANVLTF	TGTGCCAGCAGCCCCGGGACAGGGCACTCTGGGGCCAACGTCCTGACTTTC
TRBJ2-2	15	TRBV30	-	few	CAWVHGGLGTGELFF	TGTGCCTGGGTTCACGGGGGGCTGGGCACCGGGGAGCTGTTTTTT
TRBJ1-1	12	TRBV29-1	-	few	CSVGGKNTEAFF	TGCAGCGTTGGGGGAAAGAACACTGAAGCTTTCTTT
TRBJ1-4	16	TRBV11-3	-	many	CASSSKRFSSNEKLFF	TGTGCCAGCAGCTCAAAACGGTTTTCATCTAATGAAAAACTGTTTTTT
TRBJ1-2	13	TRBV20-1	-	few	CSAPKKANYGYTF	TGCAGTGCCCCGAAGAAGGCTAACTATGGCTACACCTTC
TRBJ2-5	13	TRBV12-3/TRBV12-4	-	few	CASSFQGIGTQYF	TGTGCCAGCAGTTTTCAGGGGATCGGAACCCAGTACTTC
TRBJ2-7	15	TRBV5-6	-	many	CASSWGGTAIYEQYF	TGTGCCAGCAGCTGGGGCGGGACAGCTATTTACGAGCAGTACTTC
TRBJ1-2	14	TRBV20-1	-	few	CSAHPRVGGYGYTF	TGCAGTGCTCATCCGAGGGTGGGGGGTTATGGCTACACCTTC
TRBJ1-1	13	TRBV12-3/TRBV12-4	TRBD1	many	CASSTNRGPEAFF	TGTGCCAGCAGTACGAACAGGGGGCCTGAAGCTTTCTTT
TRBJ2-1	13	TRBV7-9	TRBD2	many	CASSSIAGGEQFF	TGTGCCAGCAGTTCGATAGCGGGAGGTGAGCAGTTCTTC
TRBJ2-3	18	TRBV11-2	-	-	CASSQVYLTDTDTDTQYF	TGTGCCAGCAGCCAAGTGTATCTGACAGACACGGACACAGATACGCAGTATTTT
TRBJ2-7	16	TRBV19	TRBD2	few	CASSRGTSGSLAEQYF	TGTGCCAGTAGTAGGGGGACTAGCGGGAGCCTAGCCGAGCAGTACTTC